This T cell receptor (beta chain) came from a study of CD8+CD57+ T cells in acquired aplastic anemia (dated by TCRdb to 2016 to 2019). Study-wide context: DNA extracted from sorted CD4+ and CD8+ cells had a mean of approximately 3 ug, with a range of about 0.19 to 30 ug. Mean read counts for healthy donor samples were 8.5 million to 10.8 million for CD4+ cells and around 11 million for CD8+ cells. Broader findings and caveats from the paper: Some 27 CD8+ CDR3 sequences were found in both patients and controls but appeared to be highly expressed in patients and within the immunodominant clones of the patients. Patients and healthy controls showed no significant difference in CD8+ Simpson's diversity (P=0.060).

The germline V gene gives CDR1 as SGHTA and CDR2 as FQGTGA. There are 12 amino acids in the CDR3, from cysteine to phenylalanine inclusive. Only CDR3 DNA remains: 36 bases, in frame from the first base. From V the trimming removes 4 bases and from J it removes 8 bases, while the gene matches leave 4 bases of the junction unaccounted for. A word on this clonotype: The antigen this receptor binds is unknown. Per-nucleotide qualities are absent, and no much larger clonotype sits a single base away.

The study deep-sequenced TCR repertoires of sorted CD4+ and CD8+ blood T cells from severe aplastic anemia patients and healthy subjects. Ficoll-Paque density gradient centrifugation was used to isolate peripheral blood mononuclear cells. Before DNA was extracted, CD4+ and CD8+ T cells were sorted using either FACS or magnetic beads. Genomic DNA was used as template for profiling of TCR beta VDJ combinations and CDR3 sequences. TCR repertoire sequencing was run on an Illumina HiSeq 2000. On the study's bioinformatics: Repertoire assessment relied on Simpson's diversity index, CDR3 size and DJ length profiles, and TRBV/TRBJ rearrangement plots. The immunodominant clone was defined as the most abundant DNA sequence in deep sequencing data. CDR3 amino acid sequences were checked for sharing across subjects and were also compared against the VDJdb database and published repertoires. Using fastp trimming at Q25 and MiXCR clonotype assembly, TCRdb reanalyzed the public sequencing data and kept in-frame beta chains. Every entry covers one CDR3 protein and lists the most common genes and DNA from its rows. These V and J calls derive from TCRdb rather than the authors' analysis. The sample profile shows 200,000 to 250,000 distinct CDR3 sequences; roughly 55% of them were found once. In total, the top ten clones hold 25% to 35% of the sample.

In this chain, TRBV7-3 is recombined with TRBJ1-1, and TRBD1 aligns with 7 junction nucleotides. This TCR derives from a human donor in good health. The material sequenced was sorted CD4+, CD8+, or CD8+CD57+ T cells (not recorded which) from PBMCs. DNA sequence: TGTGCCAGCAGCTCGACAGGGTTAGAAGCTTTCTTT. Its coded protein is CASSSTGLEAFF.